These 29 T cell receptor beta chains share one sample of origin, sequenced in a study of blood T cell repertoires in COVID-19. TCRdb keeps only in-frame clones here, not all; method: immunoSEQ multiplex PCR. The data contain hundreds of thousands of clones, 65% to 90% of them singletons. Source material: peripheral blood. These receptor sequences come from a woman aged 60-75 years with COVID-19, enrolled during active disease.

The chain's CDR3 is CSVLGGANVLTF. In nucleotides, the CDR3 is TGCAGCGTTCTCGGGGGGGCCAACGTCCTGACTTTC. V gene TRBV29-1 combines with J gene TRBJ2-6; D is undetermined. V lost 5 bases to trimming and J lost 4 bases, with 6 bases between them. The germline V gene has CDR1 SQVTM and CDR2 ANQGSEA. CDR3 length equals 12 residues.

The chain recombines TRBV1 with TRBJ2-2; whether TRBD2, the table's D call, matches the DNA was not checked. TRBV1 has pseudogene status. The CDR3 sequence is 20 residues long. Written as DNA, the CDR3 is TGCACCAGCAGCCAAGGGTCGGCTAGCGGGGGGAATTGGCGAACCGGGGAGCTGTTTTTT. Its translation is CTSSQGSASGGNWRTGELFF.

The chain carries TRBV19 and TRBJ2-1, with 7 bases aligning to TRBD2. Germline trimming cut 1 base from V and 8 bases from J; bases unmatched to any gene: 8. CDR3 size: 15 residues. Looked up from germline, CDR1 is LNHDA and CDR2 is SQIVND (reference sequence). The CDR3, as DNA: TGTGCCAGTAGTATAGGCCGCGGGGGTAACCATGAGCAGTTCTTC. This codes for CASSIGRGGNHEQFF.

The chain uses TRBV9 and TRBJ1-2, with 7 bases lining up with TRBD1. Per germline, CDR1 SGDLS and CDR2 YYNGEE. This CDR3 has 15 amino acids. V was clipped by 0 bases and J by 0 bases; unmatched bases: 2. CDR3 sequence reads: CASSVEGAPNYGYTF. The CDR3 DNA reads TGTGCCAGCAGCGTAGAGGGGGCCCCTAACTATGGCTACACCTTC.

CDR3 loop: CASSYGGQGNNEQFF. DNA of the CDR3: TGTGCCAGCAGTTACGGGGGACAGGGGAATAATGAGCAGTTCTTC. The gene calls are TRBV6-2 or TRBV6-3 and TRBJ2-1; 10 bases map to TRBD1. The CDR3 has 15 amino acids. V shed 2 bases and J 7 bases; nucleotides not matched to a gene: 5. The germline gives CDR1 MNHEY, CDR2 SVGEGT.

This clone was seen only a few times. The V and J genes are TRBV6-2 or TRBV6-3 and TRBJ2-7; no clear D. The CDR3 contains 14 residues. Germline-derived CDR1 and CDR2 are MNHEY and SVGEGT. V was cut by 2 bases and J by 0 bases, with 8 bases left in between. The CDR3 region is CASSYDMYSYEQYF. DNA for the CDR3: TGTGCCAGCAGTTACGACATGTACTCCTACGAGCAGTACTTC.

This chain joins TRBV9 and TRBJ1-2; 11 nucleotides match TRBD1. Germline V gene sequence: CDR1 SGDLS, CDR2 YYNGEE. V lost 3 bases and J lost 7; bases outside the gene matches: 5. This CDR3 contains 14 residues. Here the CDR3 DNA reads TGTGCCAGCAGCGAATCGGGACAGGGGGGTGGCTACACCTTC. Amino acids: CASSESGQGGGYTF.

This chain connects TRBV18 to TRBJ2-7; 7 positions agree with TRBD2. The CDR3 has 13 amino acids. Germline V CDR1 and CDR2: KGHSH, LQKENI. Unmatched junction bases numbered 1, after V lost 0 bases and J lost 5 bases. The CDR3 DNA sequence: TGTGCCAGCTCACCACCGGGGGGGGACGAGCAGTACTTC. This encodes CASSPPGGDEQYF.

The chain carries TRBV30 and TRBJ1-4, with D uncertain. V gave up 2 bases and J gave up 5 bases, with 15 bases separating them. The germline V gene encodes CDR1 GTSNPN and CDR2 SVGIG (reference sequence). The CDR3 loop spans 15 amino acids. In nucleotides, the CDR3 is TGTGCCTGGAGTTTCCCACCGGTGACAAATGAAAAACTGTTTTTT. Amino acids: CAWSFPPVTNEKLFF.

J is TRBJ2-7 and V is TRBV5-1, with 10 bases matching TRBD2. The CDR3 has 17 amino acids. Germline V CDR1 and CDR2: SGHRS, YFSETQ. V gave up 4 bases and J gave up 6 bases; unmatched junction bases: 16. The CDR3 nucleotides read TGCGCCAGCAGCCCCGGGGGTAGCGGGGGGTTATTGAGCGAGCAGTACTTC. Its translation is CASSPGGSGGLLSEQYF.

This clone was observed a single time. The chain combines TRBV7-6 with TRBJ2-7; TRBD1 might be the D (6 bases). This CDR3 contains 12 residues. The germline CDR1 and CDR2 sequences are SGHVS and FNYEAQ. Trimming removed 5 bases from V and 7 bases from J, with 12 bases in between. CDR3 in DNA: TGTGCCAGCAGCGCAGGGACAACTGAGCAGTACTTC. Its translation: CASSAGTTEQYF.

V gene TRBV7-3 combines with J gene TRBJ2-1, with 8 positions matching TRBD2. V lost 5 bases to trimming and J lost 9 bases; unmatched junction nucleotides: 12. CDR3 length: 15 residues. CDR1 and CDR2 from the germline V gene are SGHTA and FQGTGA. CDR3 bases: TGTGCCAGCAGCACCGGGGGGGCCCTTGAGGGTGAGCAGTTCTTC. The encoded protein is CASSTGGALEGEQFF.

The chain links TRBV27 to TRBJ1-5; 9 bases are shared with TRBD1. V lost 6 bases and J lost 5; bases outside the gene matches: 2. Germline values: CDR1 MNHEY, CDR2 SMNVEV (reference sequence). The CDR3 sequence is 13 residues long. DNA of the CDR3: TGTGCCAGCAGACAGGGGGCCTATCAGCCCCAGCATTTT. This codes for CASRQGAYQPQHF.

V usage is TRBV7-6 and J usage is TRBJ2-7; weak D call: TRBD1 (5 bases). The germline V gene has CDR1 SGHVS and CDR2 FNYEAQ. V shed 5 bases and J shed 4 bases, with 15 bases lying between them. The CDR3 spans 14 residues. CDR3 DNA: TGTGCCAGCAGCCCCCCCGACAGCCCTTACGAGCAGTACTTC. Encoded protein: CASSPPDSPYEQYF.

The V and J genes are TRBV7-3 and TRBJ2-1; TRBD2 agrees at 9 bases. V lost 5 bases and J lost 4; bases outside the gene matches: 3. Looked up from germline, CDR1 is SGHTA and CDR2 is FQGTGA. The CDR3 spans 14 residues. CDR3 DNA: TGTGCCAGCAGCCAGACTAGCGGATACAATGAGCAGTTCTTC. It is translated as CASSQTSGYNEQFF. Full variable domain (rest looked up from reference TRBV7-3 and TRBJ2-1): GAGVSQTPSNKVTEKGKYVELRCDPISGHTALYWYRQSLGQGPEFLIYFQGTGAADDSGLPNDRFFAVRPEGSVSTLKIQRTERGDSAVYLCASSQTSGYNEQFFGPGTRLTVL.

This chain links TRBV6-4 with TRBJ2-1; a possible D gene is TRBD1 (6 bases). Germline loops: CDR1 MRHNA, CDR2 SNTAGT. The CDR3 contains 13 residues. V was cut by 3 bases and J by 6 bases, with 9 bases left in between. The CDR3 protein is CASSEADSNEQFF. The CDR3 DNA reads TGTGCCAGCAGTGAGGCGGACAGCAATGAGCAGTTCTTC.

This clone turned up a few times. The rearrangement uses TRBV7-2 and TRBJ2-5; the match to TRBD2 covers 10 bases. Germline V gene lookup returns CDR1 SGHTA and CDR2 FQGNSA. The CDR3 loop spans 14 amino acids. V was pared by 7 bases and J by 7 bases, with 9 bases of the junction left unmatched. The CDR3 protein is CASNLAGASGTQYF. CDR3 DNA sequence: TGTGCCAGCAACCTAGCGGGGGCGTCAGGGACCCAGTACTTC.

V is TRBV7-2 and J is TRBJ1-1; 10 positions agree with TRBD1. CDR1 and CDR2 from the germline V gene are SGHTA and FQGNSA. Trimming took 1 base from V and 3 from J; bases not matched to a gene: 5. CDR3 length: 16 amino acids. The CDR3 sequence: CASSLGQGAVDTEAFF. The CDR3 nucleotides are TGTGCCAGCAGCTTAGGACAGGGGGCAGTGGACACTGAAGCTTTCTTT.

This rearrangement joins TRBV20-1 to TRBJ1-1; 7 nucleotides align to TRBD1. The CDR3 has 11 residues. The V gene end was trimmed by 5 bases and the J gene end by 7 bases; junction bases not matched to a gene: 4. Germline CDR1 reads DFQATT; CDR2 reads SNEGSKA (reference sequence). The CDR3 is CSASTGFEAFF. The CDR3 bases are TGCAGTGCTTCGACAGGGTTTGAAGCTTTCTTT.

The chain uses TRBV9 and TRBJ2-3; unclear D gene. Germline assignment: CDR1 SGDLS and CDR2 YYNGEE. Trimming took 4 bases from V and 6 from J, leaving 9 bases between them. CDR3 length: 12 amino acids. The CDR3 DNA reads as TGTGCCAGCAGCCCCAGACTTGATACGCAGTATTTT. Its translation is CASSPRLDTQYF.

This clone has just one count. The chain links TRBV24-1 to TRBJ2-2; D ambiguous. CDR1 and CDR2 (germline): KGHDR, SFDVKD. Trimming pared 0 bases from V and 5 bases from J, leaving 15 bases between. The CDR3 runs to 17 residues. The chain's CDR3 is CATSDLNSPTGTGELFF. CDR3 bases: TGTGCCACCAGTGATTTGAATTCCCCGACCGGGACCGGGGAGCTGTTTTTT.

This chain joins TRBV29-1 and TRBJ2-2, with TRBD2 identical over 8 bases. Trimming at V came to 3 bases and at J to 6 bases, leaving 6 bases not matched to a gene. Germline V gives CDR1 SQVTM, CDR2 ANQGSEA. The CDR3 is 14 amino acids. CDR3 DNA: TGCAGCGTTGATAGCGGGGCGACACCCGGGGAGCTGTTTTTT. This sequence encodes CSVDSGATPGELFF.

The V gene is TRBV18, the J gene TRBJ1-5; D is unresolved. Germline V gene data show CDR1 as KGHSH and CDR2 as LQKENI. This CDR3 region has 13 residues. Trimming took 5 bases from V and 11 from J, leaving 16 bases between them. The CDR3 loop is CASSSYLSEAQHF. In nucleotides, the CDR3 is TGTGCCAGCTCATCCTATTTATCAGAGGCCCAGCATTTT.

V and J are TRBV5-1 and TRBJ2-7; 8 bases map to TRBD1. This CDR3 has 14 amino acids. CDR1 is SGHRS and CDR2 is YFSETQ in the germline V gene. The trim removed 6 bases at V and 3 bases at J, leaving 8 bases unmatched. This CDR3 is CASTFIQGGYEQYF. The CDR3 coding sequence is TGCGCCAGCACCTTCATACAGGGGGGCTACGAGCAGTACTTC.

The V gene is TRBV27, the J gene TRBJ2-3; D may be TRBD2 (5 bases). In germline, CDR1 is MNHEY, CDR2 SMNVEV (reference sequence). This CDR3 is built from 15 residues. The V end was cut by 4 bases, the J end by 5 bases, with 16 bases between. The CDR3 sequence is CASSSPRLGEDTQYF. The CDR3 DNA sequence: TGTGCCAGCAGTTCCCCAAGGCTGGGAGAAGATACGCAGTATTTT.

The rearrangement joins TRBV25-1 to TRBJ2-2; D is unresolved. Germline values: CDR1 MGHDK, CDR2 SYGVNS. This CDR3 has 13 residues. V was pared by 7 bases and J by 7 bases, with 13 bases between. In nucleotides, the CDR3 is TGTGCCAGCAACGCTTGGTCGGGCGGGGAGCTGTTTTTT. Residues: CASNAWSGGELFF.

This clone was counted a single time. Other nucleotide sequences from this sample produce the same CDR3. CDR3: CASSFGQGYGYTF. In nucleotides, the CDR3 is TGTGCCAGCAGCTTCGGGCAGGGTTATGGCTACACCTTC. V gene TRBV5-6 combines with J gene TRBJ1-2, with D possibly TRBD1 on 5 matching bases. Trimming cost V 2 bases and J 5 bases, with 10 bases left between them. Germline assignment: CDR1 SGHDT and CDR2 YYEEEE. The CDR3 has 13 amino acids.

This sequence joins TRBV6-5 and TRBJ1-2; D possibly corresponds to TRBD1 (5 bases). Trimming removed 6 bases at V and 1 base at J, with 9 bases between. CDR1 is MNHEY and CDR2 is SVGAGI in the germline V gene. The CDR3 length is 13 residues. The CDR3 DNA reads TGTGCCAGCAGCCGGGGGTTTAACTATGGCTACACCTTC. Amino acid sequence: CASSRGFNYGYTF.

V gene TRBV6-2 or TRBV6-3 combines with J gene TRBJ2-5; 9 bases agree with TRBD2. This CDR3 is built from 18 residues. Losses at the gene ends were 2 bases for V and 1 base for J; bases not matched to a gene: 11. Germline CDR1 is MNHEY and CDR2 is SVGEGT. The CDR3 loop reads CASSYEGLAPIFQETQYF. The CDR3 DNA reads TGTGCCAGCAGTTACGAGGGACTAGCCCCAATATTCCAAGAGACCCAGTACTTC.